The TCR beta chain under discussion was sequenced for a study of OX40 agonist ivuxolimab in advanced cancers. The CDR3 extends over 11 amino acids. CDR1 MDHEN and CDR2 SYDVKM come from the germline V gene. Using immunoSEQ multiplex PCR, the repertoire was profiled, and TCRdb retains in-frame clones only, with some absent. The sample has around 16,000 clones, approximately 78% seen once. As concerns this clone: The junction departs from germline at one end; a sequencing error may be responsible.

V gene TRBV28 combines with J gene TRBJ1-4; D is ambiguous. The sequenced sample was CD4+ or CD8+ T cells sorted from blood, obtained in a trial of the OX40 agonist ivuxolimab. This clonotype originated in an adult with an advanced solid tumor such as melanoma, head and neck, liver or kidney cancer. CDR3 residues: CASGLNEKLFF. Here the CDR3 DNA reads TGTGCCAGCGGTTTGAATGAAAAACTGTTTTTT.